The 5 T cell receptor beta chains below all came from one sample that was sequenced in a study of blood T cell repertoires in COVID-19. Clones were read by immunoSEQ multiplex PCR, and TCRdb kept only the in-frame ones, dropping some. This table holds a few hundred thousand clones, around nine tenths found once. Sequences were obtained from PBMCs or T cells enriched from blood (not recorded which). The receptors were sampled from a woman between 45 and 65 years old who had recovered from COVID-19.

V and J are TRBV11-2 and TRBJ2-7; TRBD1 is a possible D gene (5 bases). The length of the CDR3 is 13 residues. Trimming took off 4 bases at V and 2 bases at J, with 9 bases between the two ends. Germline CDR1 is SGHAT and CDR2 is FQNNGV. In nucleotides, the CDR3 is TGTGCCAGCAGCTCGGACACCACCTACGAGCAGTACTTC. Its translation: CASSSDTTYEQYF.

The V gene is TRBV5-1, the J gene TRBJ2-5; TRBD2 might be the D (6 bases). Trimming stripped 4 bases from V and 9 bases from J, with 19 bases between. CDR1 and CDR2 from the germline V gene are SGHRS and YFSETQ. This CDR3 has 14 amino acids. The CDR3 bases are TGCGCCAGCAGCCTTGGAGTAGCGGAGCCGCCCCAGTACTTC. Translated: CASSLGVAEPPQYF.

The V call is TRBV27, the J call TRBJ2-1; TRBD2 agrees at 9 bases. This CDR3 comprises 15 residues. V shed 2 bases, J shed 9 bases, and the junction held 8 bases outside the gene matches. Germline V gene sequence: CDR1 MNHEY, CDR2 SMNVEV (reference sequence). The CDR3 DNA reads as TGTGCCAGCAGTTTAGCGGGGGGGCCCGGATTTGAGCAGTTCTTC. This codes for CASSLAGGPGFEQFF.

This chain uses TRBV29-1 with TRBJ1-1, with D possibly TRBD1 on 6 matching bases. Germline values: CDR1 SQVTM, CDR2 ANQGSEA. This CDR3 region has 12 residues. CDR3 coding DNA: TGCAGGATTGGGGGCATGAACACTGAAGCTTTCTTT. Its protein is CRIGGMNTEAFF. Supplemented by reference TRBV29-1 and TRBJ1-1, the full variable domain reads SAVISQKPSRDICQRGTSLTIQCQVDSQVTMMFWYRQQPGQSLTLIATANQGSEATYESGFVIDKFPISRPNLTFSTLTVSNMSPEDSSIYLCRIGGMNTEAFFGQGTRLTVV.

This chain joins TRBV27 and TRBJ2-7, with 10 bases matching TRBD1. V trimming: 2 bases; J trimming: 7 bases; junction bases outside the gene matches: 5. CDR1 is MNHEY and CDR2 is SMNVEV in the germline V gene (reference sequence). CDR3 length: 14 amino acids. CDR3 protein: CASSLTQDRGEQYF. CDR3 coding DNA: TGTGCCAGCAGTTTAACCCAGGACAGGGGGGAGCAGTACTTC.